Listed below are T cell receptor beta chains from one sample, sequenced in a study of control samples from healthy donors and cancer patients. Method: immunoSEQ multiplex PCR; TCRdb's copy keeps in-frame clones and lacks some. The repertoire holds around 140,000 clones, with nearly 90% as singletons. The sample taken for sequencing was PBMCs. These receptors all come from a man between 45 and 60 years old with head and neck cancer. CDR3s include the opening cysteine and the closing phenylalanine or tryptophan. D genes are given only for firm matches. Clone size is shown for a subset of rows, as once, few, many or a class of expanded clone.

clone_size,cdr3_length,j_call,v_call,d_call,cdr3_aa,cdr3_nt
few,16,TRBJ2-3,TRBV5-6,TRBD2,CASSLFLAGAGDTQYF,TGTGCCAGCAGCTTGTTTCTAGCGGGAGCGGGAGATACGCAGTATTTT
NA,15,TRBJ1-6,TRBV5-1,NA,CASSLDSSYNSPLHF,TGCGCCAGCAGTCTCGATAGCTCCTATAATTCACCCCTCCACTTT
NA,16,TRBJ1-2,TRBV3-1/TRBV3-2,NA,CASSQGWQAKRDGYTF,TGTGCCAGCAGCCAAGGATGGCAGGCGAAAAGGGATGGCTACACCTTC
NA,16,TRBJ2-2,TRBV27,TRBD1,CASSPSPGGNTGELFF,TGTGCCAGCAGTCCGAGTCCAGGGGGAAACACCGGGGAGCTGTTTTTT
NA,15,TRBJ1-6,TRBV6-1,NA,CASSEWQSYNSPLHF,TGTGCCAGCAGTGAGTGGCAGTCCTATAATTCACCCCTCCACTTT
NA,14,TRBJ1-4,TRBV18,NA,CASSPLQGNEKLFF,TGTGCCAGCTCACCACTGCAGGGGAACGAAAAACTGTTTTTT
NA,12,TRBJ2-5,TRBV6-6,NA,CASSIGQETQYF,TGTGCCAGCAGTATAGGGCAAGAGACCCAGTACTTC
once,14,TRBJ2-1,TRBV4-1,NA,CASSQDGSYNEQFF,TGCGCCAGCAGCCAAGATGGGTCCTACAATGAGCAGTTCTTC
NA,15,TRBJ2-1,TRBV7-9,TRBD2,CASSPTSGTYNEQFF,TGTGCCAGCAGCCCGACTAGCGGGACTTACAATGAGCAGTTCTTC
NA,20,TRBJ2-7,TRBV5-4,TRBD2,CASSSGDSWTSGGLPYEQYF,TGTGCCAGCAGCTCGGGAGACTCCTGGACTAGCGGGGGGCTCCCCTATGAGCAGTACTTC
NA,13,TRBJ2-2,TRBV27,NA,CASSLTNTGELFF,TGTGCCAGCAGTTTGACGAACACCGGGGAGCTGTTTTTT
NA,15,TRBJ1-6,TRBV7-3,TRBD1,CASSLGTGVGSPLHF,TGTGCCAGCAGCCTCGGGACAGGGGTTGGCTCACCCCTCCACTTT
once,15,TRBJ2-1,TRBV4-1,NA,CASSQGWGGKDEQFF,TGCGCCAGCAGCCAAGGATGGGGGGGCAAGGATGAGCAGTTCTTC
once,18,TRBJ2-1,TRBV28,NA,CASSSPAVVAASNNEQFF,TGTGCCAGCAGTAGCCCCGCCGTGGTAGCGGCCTCCAACAATGAGCAGTTCTTC
NA,18,TRBJ2-2,TRBV4-2,TRBD2,CASSQGPGLAALGGELFF,TGTGCCAGCAGCCAAGGCCCCGGGCTAGCGGCTTTGGGCGGGGAGCTGTTTTTT
NA,13,TRBJ1-1,TRBV12-3/TRBV12-4,NA,CASSFAGNTEAFF,TGTGCCAGCAGTTTTGCCGGGAACACTGAAGCTTTCTTT
few,15,TRBJ2-7,TRBV3-1/TRBV3-2,TRBD2,CASSQSLAVTYEQYF,TGTGCCAGCAGCCAATCGCTAGCGGTTACTTACGAGCAGTACTTC
NA,15,TRBJ1-3,TRBV5-4,NA,CASSQGQFSGNTIYF,TGTGCCAGCAGCCAAGGACAGTTCTCTGGAAACACCATATATTTT
NA,12,TRBJ2-2,TRBV11-3,NA,CASSHTTGELFF,TGTGCCAGCAGTCATACCACCGGGGAGCTGTTTTTT
NA,11,TRBJ2-7,TRBV28,NA,CASSSSYEQYF,TGTGCCAGCAGTTCGTCCTACGAGCAGTACTTC
NA,12,TRBJ1-3,TRBV19,NA,CASSIDRNTIYF,TGTGCCAGTAGTATAGACCGAAACACCATATATTTT
NA,13,TRBJ2-3,TRBV6-6,NA,CASKPGAGDTQYF,TGTGCCAGCAAACCCGGGGCAGGGGATACGCAGTATTTT
NA,13,TRBJ1-3,TRBV7-9,NA,CASSLDPENTIYF,TGTGCCAGCAGCTTAGATCCAGAAAACACCATATATTTT
NA,14,TRBJ2-1,TRBV11-3,NA,CASSFSGGYNEQFF,TGTGCCAGCAGCTTTAGCGGTGGATACAATGAGCAGTTCTTC
NA,14,TRBJ1-5,TRBV19,NA,CASSMYGVDQPQHF,TGTGCCAGTAGTATGTATGGTGTTGATCAGCCCCAGCATTTT
NA,13,TRBJ2-5,TRBV25-1,NA,CASSEDGQKTQYF,TGTGCCAGCAGTGAGGACGGGCAAAAGACCCAGTACTTC
NA,13,TRBJ2-7,TRBV19,NA,CATTQGGSYEQYF,TGTGCCACCACACAGGGTGGGTCCTACGAGCAGTACTTC
NA,15,TRBJ2-1,TRBV6-5,NA,CASRRGPSSYNEQFF,TGTGCCAGCAGACGGGGACCCAGCTCCTACAATGAGCAGTTCTTC
NA,13,TRBJ2-7,TRBV2,NA,CASRGDGGYEQYF,TGTGCCAGCAGGGGGGACGGAGGCTACGAGCAGTACTTC